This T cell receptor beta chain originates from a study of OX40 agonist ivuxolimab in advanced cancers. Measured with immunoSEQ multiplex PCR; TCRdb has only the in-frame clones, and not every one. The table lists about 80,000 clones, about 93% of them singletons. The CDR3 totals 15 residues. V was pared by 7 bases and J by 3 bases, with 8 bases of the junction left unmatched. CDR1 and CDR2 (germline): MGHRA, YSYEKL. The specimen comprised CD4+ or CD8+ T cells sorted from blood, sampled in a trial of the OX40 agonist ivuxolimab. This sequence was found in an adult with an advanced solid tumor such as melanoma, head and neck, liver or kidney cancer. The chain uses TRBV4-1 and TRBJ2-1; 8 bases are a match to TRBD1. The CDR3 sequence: CASNLEDRVYNEQFF. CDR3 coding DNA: TGCGCCAGCAACTTAGAGGACAGGGTCTACAATGAGCAGTTCTTC.